These 10 T cell receptor beta chains originate from one sample sequenced in a study of CD8 T cells in ankylosing spondylitis. Study-wide results and caveats: Made up of eight highly homologous variants, a TCR beta motif appeared characteristic of ankylosing spondylitis blood.

TCRdb redid the calling of the 5' RACE reads with MiXCR, one entry per CDR3 protein. Here the sample spans 750,000 to 850,000 distinct CDR3 sequences, about 11% being singletons. Their recognized antigens are unknown. Input material: blood, either unsorted or a sorted T cell fraction (not recorded which). The receptors were gathered from a male donor with ankylosing spondylitis.

This clonotype was found a few times. The V gene is TRBV6-5, the J gene TRBJ2-2; the D is unclear. This CDR3 contains 15 residues. V was clipped by 2 bases and J by 5 bases, with 12 bases between them. Germline values: CDR1 MNHEY, CDR2 SVGAGI. In DNA form, the CDR3 reads TGTGCCAGCAGTTACGATCTGCGGAGAACCGGGGAGCTGTTTTTT. It translates to CASSYDLRRTGELFF.

The chain links TRBV6-1 to TRBJ2-1, with 7 bases that match TRBD1. The germline CDR1 and CDR2 sequences are MNHNS and SASEGT. V lost 7 bases to trimming and J lost 5 bases; unmatched junction nucleotides: 8. The CDR3 is 14 amino acids. This chain's CDR3 is CASKIRDSHNEQFF. In DNA form, the CDR3 reads TGTGCCAGCAAAATCCGGGACAGTCACAATGAGCAGTTCTTC.

This clonotype was counted between two and nine times. V gene TRBV20-1 combines with J gene TRBJ1-1; the D gene is possibly TRBD1 (5 bases). This CDR3 is 13 amino acids long. V shed 0 bases and J shed 3 bases, with 8 bases lying between them. Germline CDR1 is DFQATT and CDR2 is SNEGSKA (reference sequence). The CDR3: CSAREDTYTEAFF. The CDR3 DNA is TGCAGTGCTAGAGAGGACACCTACACTGAAGCTTTCTTT.

At least ten counts were recorded for this clonotype. The genes are TRBV10-3 and TRBJ1-5; D uncertain. The V and J ends lost 2 bases and 6 bases respectively, with 5 bases between them. The CDR3 runs 12 residues. The germline gives CDR1 ENHRY, CDR2 SYGVKD. CDR3 amino acids: CAISENFQPQHF. In DNA form, the CDR3 reads TGTGCCATCAGTGAGAATTTTCAGCCCCAGCATTTT.

This clonotype showed up just a few times. The rearrangement joins TRBV15 to TRBJ2-1; 8 bases fit TRBD1. Germline V gene sequence: CDR1 LNHNV, CDR2 YYDKDF (reference sequence). V shed 1 base, J shed 8 bases, and the junction held 4 bases outside the gene matches. The CDR3 spans 14 residues. The CDR3 bases are TGTGCCACCAGCAGAGTCGACAGGGGCGATGAGCAGTTCTTC. Translation: CATSRVDRGDEQFF.

This sequence joins TRBV18 and TRBJ1-6; D might be TRBD1 (5 bases). With 4 bases removed from V and 6 bases from J, the gap between germline ends came to 10 bases. Germline CDR1 is KGHSH and CDR2 is LQKENI. CDR3 length equals 14 residues. The CDR3 DNA is TGTGCCAGCTCACATGGGACGGTTAATTCACCCCTCCACTTT. Its protein product is CASSHGTVNSPLHF.

The chain links TRBV12-3 or TRBV12-4 to TRBJ2-1, with TRBD2 identical over 13 bases. V shed 7 bases, J shed 7 bases, and the junction held 10 bases outside the gene matches. This CDR3 region has 16 residues. The CDR3 DNA reads as TGTGCCAGCATTCTTGTACTAGCGGGGGGGCCGAATGAGCAGTTCTTC. Its translation: CASILVLAGGPNEQFF.

The table lists this clonotype with a few counts. The V gene is TRBV20-1, the J gene TRBJ2-5; D remains unclear. Trimming cost V 0 bases and J 5 bases, with 16 bases left between them. The CDR3 totals 15 residues. Germline CDR1 reads DFQATT; CDR2 reads SNEGSKA (reference sequence). DNA of the CDR3: TGCAGTGCTAGAGATAGTGGGCAGACCGGGGAGACCCAGTACTTC. This translates into CSARDSGQTGETQYF.

The V and J genes are TRBV20-1 and TRBJ2-5; TRBD1 aligns across 8 bases. The CDR3 consists of 12 residues. Unmatched junction bases numbered 2, after V lost 4 bases and J lost 4 bases. Looked up from germline, CDR1 is DFQATT and CDR2 is SNEGSKA (reference sequence). CDR3 in DNA: TGCAGTGCTACCACAGGGGGAGAGACCCAGTACTTC. Translating it yields CSATTGGETQYF.

In its sample, this clonotype was seen a few times. The chain recombines TRBV20-1 with TRBJ1-2; 8 bases fit TRBD1. The CDR3 length is 15 residues. V trimming: 0 bases; J trimming: 3 bases; junction bases outside the gene matches: 6. Germline lookup yields CDR1 DFQATT and CDR2 SNEGSKA (reference sequence). The CDR3 bases are TGCAGTGCTAGAGACGGACAGGGCGGAGACTATGGCTACACCTTC. Amino acid sequence: CSARDGQGGDYGYTF.